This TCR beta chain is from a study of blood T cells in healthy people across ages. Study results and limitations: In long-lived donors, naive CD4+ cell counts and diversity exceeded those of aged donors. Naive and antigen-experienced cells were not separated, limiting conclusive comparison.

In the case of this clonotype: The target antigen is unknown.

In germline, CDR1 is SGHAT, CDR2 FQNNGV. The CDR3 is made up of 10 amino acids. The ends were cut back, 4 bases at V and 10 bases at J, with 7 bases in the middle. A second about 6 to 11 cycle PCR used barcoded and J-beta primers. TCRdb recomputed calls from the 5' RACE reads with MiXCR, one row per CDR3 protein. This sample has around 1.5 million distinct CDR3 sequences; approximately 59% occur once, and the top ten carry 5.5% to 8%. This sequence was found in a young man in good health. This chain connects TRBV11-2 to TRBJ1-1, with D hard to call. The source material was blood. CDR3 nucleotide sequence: TGTGCCAGCAGCTCCGGAAGAGCTTTCTTT. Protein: CASSSGRAFF.